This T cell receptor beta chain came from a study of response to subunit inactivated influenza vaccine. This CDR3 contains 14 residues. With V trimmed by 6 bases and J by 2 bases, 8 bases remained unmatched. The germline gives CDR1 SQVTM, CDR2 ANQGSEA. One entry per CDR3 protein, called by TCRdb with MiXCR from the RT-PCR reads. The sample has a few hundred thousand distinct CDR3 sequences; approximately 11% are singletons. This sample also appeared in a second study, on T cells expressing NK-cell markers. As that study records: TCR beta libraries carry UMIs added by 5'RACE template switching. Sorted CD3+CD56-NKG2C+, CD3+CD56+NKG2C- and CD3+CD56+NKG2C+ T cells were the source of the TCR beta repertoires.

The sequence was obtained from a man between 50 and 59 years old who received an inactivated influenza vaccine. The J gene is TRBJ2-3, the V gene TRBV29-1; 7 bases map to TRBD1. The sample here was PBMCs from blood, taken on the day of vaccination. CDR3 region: CSVGQAEYTDTQYF. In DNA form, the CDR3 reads TGCAGCGTCGGACAGGCGGAATACACAGATACGCAGTATTTT.